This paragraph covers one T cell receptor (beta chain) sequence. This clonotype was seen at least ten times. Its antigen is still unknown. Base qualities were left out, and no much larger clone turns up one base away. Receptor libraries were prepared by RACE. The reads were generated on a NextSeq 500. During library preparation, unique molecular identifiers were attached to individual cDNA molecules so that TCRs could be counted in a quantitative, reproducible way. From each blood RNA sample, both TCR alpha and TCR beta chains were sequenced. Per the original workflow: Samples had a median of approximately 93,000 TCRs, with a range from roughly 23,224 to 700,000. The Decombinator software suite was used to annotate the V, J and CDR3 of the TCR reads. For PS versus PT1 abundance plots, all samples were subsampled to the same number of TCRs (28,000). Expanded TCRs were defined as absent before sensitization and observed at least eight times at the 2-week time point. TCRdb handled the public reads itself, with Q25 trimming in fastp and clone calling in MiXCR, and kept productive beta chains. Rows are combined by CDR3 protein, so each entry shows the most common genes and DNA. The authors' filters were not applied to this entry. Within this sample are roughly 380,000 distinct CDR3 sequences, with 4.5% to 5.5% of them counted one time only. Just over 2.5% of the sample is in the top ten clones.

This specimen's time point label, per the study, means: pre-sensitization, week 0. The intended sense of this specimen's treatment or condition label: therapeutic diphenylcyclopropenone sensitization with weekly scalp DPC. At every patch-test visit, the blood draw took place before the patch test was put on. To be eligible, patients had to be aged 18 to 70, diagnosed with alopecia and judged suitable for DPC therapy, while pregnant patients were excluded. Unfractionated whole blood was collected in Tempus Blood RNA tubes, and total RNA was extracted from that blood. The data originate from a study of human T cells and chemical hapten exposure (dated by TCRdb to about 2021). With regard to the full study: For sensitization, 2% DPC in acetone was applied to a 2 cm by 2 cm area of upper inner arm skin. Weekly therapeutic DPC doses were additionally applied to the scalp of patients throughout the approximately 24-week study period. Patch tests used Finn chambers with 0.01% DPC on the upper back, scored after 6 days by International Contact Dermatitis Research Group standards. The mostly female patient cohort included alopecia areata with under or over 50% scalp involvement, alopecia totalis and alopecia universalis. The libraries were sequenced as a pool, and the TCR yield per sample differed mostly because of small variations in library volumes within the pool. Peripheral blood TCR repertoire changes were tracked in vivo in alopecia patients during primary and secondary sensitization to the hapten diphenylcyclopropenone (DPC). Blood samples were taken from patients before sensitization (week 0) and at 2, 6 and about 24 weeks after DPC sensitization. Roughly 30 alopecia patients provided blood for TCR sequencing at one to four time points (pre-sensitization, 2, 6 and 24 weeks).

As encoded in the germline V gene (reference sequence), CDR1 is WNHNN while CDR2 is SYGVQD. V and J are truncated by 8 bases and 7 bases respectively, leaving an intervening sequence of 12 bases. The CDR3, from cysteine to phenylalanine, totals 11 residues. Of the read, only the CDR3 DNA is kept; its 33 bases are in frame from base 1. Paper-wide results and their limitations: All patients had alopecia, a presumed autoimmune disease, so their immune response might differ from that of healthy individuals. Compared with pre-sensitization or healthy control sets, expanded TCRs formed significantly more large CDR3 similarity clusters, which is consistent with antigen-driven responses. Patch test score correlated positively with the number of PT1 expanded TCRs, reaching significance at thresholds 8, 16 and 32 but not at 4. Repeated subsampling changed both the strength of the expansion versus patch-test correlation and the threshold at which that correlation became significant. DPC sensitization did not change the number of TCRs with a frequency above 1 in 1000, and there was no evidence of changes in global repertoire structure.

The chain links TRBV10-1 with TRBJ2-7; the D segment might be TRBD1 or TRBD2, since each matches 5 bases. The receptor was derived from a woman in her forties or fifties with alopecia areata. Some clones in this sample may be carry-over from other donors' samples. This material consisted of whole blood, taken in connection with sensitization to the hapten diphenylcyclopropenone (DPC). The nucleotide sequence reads TGCGCCAGCGGGGGAATCGGTGAGCAGTACTTC. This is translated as CASGGIGEQYF.